The 9 T cell receptor beta chains below come from one sample, sequenced in a study of cytomegalovirus exposure and HLA in healthy donors. The table came from immunoSEQ multiplex PCR; TCRdb's copy has only in-frame clones and leaves some out. The sample shows about 360,000 clones, about nine tenths of them seen only once. The specimen sequenced was PBMCs. Receptors were obtained from a woman in her late teens or twenties in good health and CMV-seronegative.

The rearrangement uses TRBV6-5 and TRBJ2-3, with D uncertain. The CDR3 runs 13 residues. The germline gives CDR1 MNHEY, CDR2 SVGAGI. V gave up 2 bases and J gave up 2 bases, with 5 bases separating them. The chain's CDR3 is CASSYMATDTQYF. The CDR3 coding sequence is TGTGCCAGCAGTTACATGGCCACAGATACGCAGTATTTT.

V and J are TRBV5-4 and TRBJ2-7; D is possibly TRBD1 (6 bases). Trimming shortened V by 4 bases and J by 5 bases, and 10 bases separated the two germline ends. This CDR3 spans 12 amino acids. Germline lookup yields CDR1 SGHNT and CDR2 YYREEE (reference sequence). This CDR3 is CASSGNRDEQYF. For the CDR3, the DNA is TGTGCCAGCAGCGGGAACAGGGACGAGCAGTACTTC.

V gene TRBV29-1 combines with J gene TRBJ2-5, with 9 positions matching TRBD2. This CDR3 region has 14 residues. Per the germline V gene, CDR1 is SQVTM and CDR2 is ANQGSEA. Trimming at V came to 6 bases and at J to 5 bases, leaving 10 bases not matched to a gene. The CDR3 DNA reads TGCAGCGTCCGGCCAGGGCTAGCGGGGGAGACCCAGTACTTC. Residues: CSVRPGLAGETQYF.

The V and J genes are TRBV18 and TRBJ1-5; D may be TRBD1 (6 bases). Per germline, CDR1 KGHSH and CDR2 LQKENI. There are 13 residues in the CDR3. Trimming shortened V by 6 bases and J by 7 bases, and 13 bases separated the two germline ends. This chain's CDR3 is CASSLTGRQPQHF. The CDR3 nucleotides read TGTGCCAGCTCCCTCACAGGGCGACAGCCCCAGCATTTT.

V usage is TRBV4-1 and J usage is TRBJ1-1; TRBD1 aligns across 8 bases. Per the germline V gene, CDR1 is MGHRA and CDR2 is YSYEKL. V lost 3 bases and J lost 1; bases outside the gene matches: 10. There are 17 residues in the CDR3. The CDR3 spells CASSQEGTGLTNTEAFF. CDR3 DNA: TGCGCCAGCAGCCAGGAGGGGACAGGCTTGACGAACACTGAAGCTTTCTTT.

This clone was recorded once. The chain is built from TRBV10-3 and TRBJ2-2; 10 bases are a match to TRBD1. The CDR3 has 15 residues. V shed 3 bases, J shed 9 bases, and the junction held 7 bases outside the gene matches. CDR1 is ENHRY and CDR2 is SYGVKD in the germline V gene. CDR3 bases: TGTGCCATCAGTGACCGGGACAGGGGTAAGTGGGAGCTGTTTTTT. It translates to CAISDRDRGKWELFF.

This chain connects TRBV27 to TRBJ2-1, with 9 bases fitting TRBD2. Trimming cost V 0 bases and J 3 bases; bases outside gene matches: 15. Germline CDR1 and CDR2: MNHEY and SMNVEV (reference sequence). The CDR3 has 20 residues. The CDR3 sequence: CASSLSEVPSGARRYNEQFF. The CDR3 DNA is TGTGCCAGCAGTTTATCGGAAGTTCCTAGCGGGGCGCGACGCTACAATGAGCAGTTCTTC.

V usage is TRBV30 and J usage is TRBJ1-1, with D hard to call. The germline V gene encodes CDR1 GTSNPN and CDR2 SVGIG (reference sequence). The CDR3 contains 13 residues. V lost 0 bases to trimming and J lost 0 bases, with 5 bases between them. This CDR3 is CAWSVQVNTEAFF. The CDR3 DNA follows: TGTGCCTGGAGTGTACAAGTGAACACTGAAGCTTTCTTT.

The V call is TRBV10-3, the J call TRBJ2-3; 13 nucleotides agree with TRBD2. The CDR3 contains 16 residues. The J segment lost 6 bases and the V segment lost 3 bases, leaving 6 bases of the junction unmatched. Germline CDR1 reads ENHRY; CDR2 reads SYGVKD. The CDR3 protein is CAISEGLAGDVDTQYF. The CDR3 coding sequence is TGTGCCATCAGTGAAGGACTAGCGGGAGACGTCGATACGCAGTATTTT.